The 8 T cell receptor beta chains below come from one sample, sequenced in a study of early T cells in non-severe SARS-CoV-2 infection. Via MiXCR, TCRdb re-called the 5' RACE reads, giving one row per CDR3 protein. The sample lists roughly 93,000 distinct CDR3 sequences; approximately 14% were seen once. Sample: whole blood. The receptors come from an adult who was a healthcare worker with PCR-confirmed SARS-CoV-2 infection or an uninfected control (not recorded which).

The table lists this clonotype with a count of one. This sequence joins TRBV11-2 and TRBJ2-1; weak D call: TRBD2 (5 bases). The germline V gene has CDR1 SGHAT and CDR2 FQNNGV. The V end was cut by 1 base, the J end by 9 bases, with 22 bases between. The CDR3 extends over 17 amino acids. CDR3 protein: CASSLVASTPIWGEQFF. DNA of the CDR3: TGTGCCAGCAGCTTAGTTGCTAGCACCCCCATATGGGGTGAGCAGTTCTTC. Full variable domain (outside the CDR3, taken from reference TRBV11-2 and TRBJ2-1): EAGVAQSPRYKIIEKRQSVAFWCNPISGHATLYWYQQILGQGPKLLIQFQNNGVVDDSQLPKDRFSAERLKGVDSTLKIQPAKLEDSAVYLCASSLVASTPIWGEQFFGPGTRLTVL.

Only a few counts were recorded for this clonotype. The rearrangement joins TRBV7-2 to TRBJ2-5; possibly TRBD2 for D (5 bases). V shed 2 bases and J shed 3 bases, with 7 bases lying between them. The germline V gene encodes CDR1 SGHTA and CDR2 FQGNSA. The CDR3 length is 13 residues. This CDR3 is CASSLIGKETQYF. The DNA of the CDR3 is TGTGCCAGCAGCTTAATCGGGAAAGAGACCCAGTACTTC.

This chain uses TRBV4-2 with TRBJ2-1; D might be TRBD2 (5 bases). Germline assignment: CDR1 LGHNA and CDR2 YNFKEQ. Trimming took off 2 bases at V and 8 bases at J, with 16 bases between the two ends. CDR3 length equals 15 residues. The CDR3 region has the DNA TGTGCCAGCAGCCAAACCCAAGGAGGCTGGGATGAGCAGTTCTTC. It codes for CASSQTQGGWDEQFF.

This clonotype has only a few counts. The CDR3 loop is CASSPTLHRQDSPLHF. In DNA form, the CDR3 reads TGTGCCAGCAGCCCTACCCTACACCGACAGGATTCACCCCTCCACTTT. The chain links TRBV5-4 to TRBJ1-6; D might be TRBD1 (6 bases). The germline V gene has CDR1 SGHNT and CDR2 YYREEE (reference sequence). The CDR3 spans 16 residues. Trimming left V 4 bases short and J 8 bases short, with 19 bases between.

V and J are TRBV2 and TRBJ2-2; D ambiguous. V shed 4 bases and J shed 1 base, with 10 bases lying between them. This CDR3 contains 15 residues. Looked up from germline, CDR1 is SNHLY and CDR2 is FYNNEI. The CDR3 bases are TGTGCCAGCAGTGGGCCAACGAAGAACACCGGGGAGCTGTTTTTT. Translation: CASSGPTKNTGELFF.

This clonotype has only a few counts. J is TRBJ2-3 and V is TRBV12-3 or TRBV12-4; 8 bases match TRBD2. The CDR3 extends over 17 amino acids. Trimming at V came to 8 bases and at J to 0 bases, leaving 13 bases not matched to a gene. CDR3 in amino acids: CASGGSGEVSSTDTQYF. Here the CDR3 DNA reads TGTGCCAGCGGCGGTAGCGGGGAGGTATCTAGCACAGATACGCAGTATTTT.

This clonotype was recorded at least ten times. The chain combines TRBV6-1 with TRBJ1-2, with D hard to call. V lost 6 bases, J lost 4 bases, and 18 bases lay in between. CDR1 is MNHNS, CDR2 SASEGT, per germline. The CDR3 spans 15 residues. The CDR3 loop is CASRLDIRGVYGYTF. As DNA, the CDR3 is TGTGCCAGCAGGCTCGACATTCGAGGTGTCTATGGCTACACCTTC.

Only a few counts were recorded for this clonotype. This sequence joins TRBV7-9 and TRBJ2-3, with D perhaps matching TRBD1 or TRBD2 (6 bases each). The ends were cut back, 4 bases at V and 14 bases at J, with 13 bases in the middle. The CDR3 sequence is 11 residues long. CDR1 is SEHNR and CDR2 is FQNEAQ in the germline V gene (reference sequence). DNA of the CDR3: TGTGCCAGCAGCTCAACGGGGGCGGGGTATTTT. Translation gives CASSSTGAGYF.